Here is one TCR beta chain with its context. The entry originates in a study of blood T cell repertoires in COVID-19. The protocol was immunoSEQ multiplex PCR, while the TCRdb copy is restricted to in-frame clones and leaves out a portion. The sample contains 250,000 to 400,000 clones, 85% to 90% of which appear only once. The germline V gene has CDR1 SNHLY and CDR2 FYNNEI. The CDR3 is 14 amino acids. V lost 3 bases to trimming and J lost 6 bases; unmatched junction nucleotides: 6. Enrollment of patients from Seattle took place during active infection, with longitudinal follow-up. The rearrangement joins TRBV2 to TRBJ2-5; TRBD1 matches at 8 bases. The source is a woman aged 25 to 39 with COVID-19, enrolled during active disease. Specimen: peripheral blood. In DNA form, the CDR3 reads TGTGCCAGCAGTGATAGACAGGGGATGCAGACCCAGTACTTC. This translates into CASSDRQGMQTQYF.